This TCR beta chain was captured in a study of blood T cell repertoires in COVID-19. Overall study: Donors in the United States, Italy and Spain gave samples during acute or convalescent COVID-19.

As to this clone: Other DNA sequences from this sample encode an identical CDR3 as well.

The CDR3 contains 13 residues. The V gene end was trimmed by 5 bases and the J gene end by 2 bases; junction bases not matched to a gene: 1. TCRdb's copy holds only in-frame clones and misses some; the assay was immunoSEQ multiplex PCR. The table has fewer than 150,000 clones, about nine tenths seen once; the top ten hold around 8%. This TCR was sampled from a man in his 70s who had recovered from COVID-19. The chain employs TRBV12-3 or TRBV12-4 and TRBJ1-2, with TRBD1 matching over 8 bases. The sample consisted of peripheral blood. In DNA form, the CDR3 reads TGTGCCAGCAGTGCAGGGGGCAACTATGGCTACACCTTC. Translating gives CASSAGGNYGYTF.